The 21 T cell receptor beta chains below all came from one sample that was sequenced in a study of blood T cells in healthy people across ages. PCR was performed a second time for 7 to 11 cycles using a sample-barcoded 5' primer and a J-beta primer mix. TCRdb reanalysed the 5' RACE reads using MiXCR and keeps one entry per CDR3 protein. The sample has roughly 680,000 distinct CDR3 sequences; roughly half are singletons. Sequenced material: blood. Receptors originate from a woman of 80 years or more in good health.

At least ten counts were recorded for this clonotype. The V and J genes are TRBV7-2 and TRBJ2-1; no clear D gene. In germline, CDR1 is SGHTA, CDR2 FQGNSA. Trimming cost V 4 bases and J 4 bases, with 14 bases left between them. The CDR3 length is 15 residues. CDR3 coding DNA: TGTGCCAGCAGCTCCGACTGGTATATGTACAATGAGCAGTTCTTC. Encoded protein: CASSSDWYMYNEQFF.

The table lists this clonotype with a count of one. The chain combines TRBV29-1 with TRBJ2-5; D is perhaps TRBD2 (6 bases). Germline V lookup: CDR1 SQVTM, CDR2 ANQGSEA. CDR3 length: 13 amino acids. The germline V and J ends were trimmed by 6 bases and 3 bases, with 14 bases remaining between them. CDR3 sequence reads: CSVENLAEETQYF. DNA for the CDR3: TGCAGCGTCGAAAACTTAGCGGAAGAGACCCAGTACTTC.

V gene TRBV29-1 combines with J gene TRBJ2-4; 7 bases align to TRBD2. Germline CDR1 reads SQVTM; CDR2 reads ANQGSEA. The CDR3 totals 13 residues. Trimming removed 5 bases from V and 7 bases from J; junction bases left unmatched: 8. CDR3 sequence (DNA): TGCAGCGTTAATGGGGGAGGGGAGAACATTCAGTACTTC. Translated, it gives CSVNGGGENIQYF.

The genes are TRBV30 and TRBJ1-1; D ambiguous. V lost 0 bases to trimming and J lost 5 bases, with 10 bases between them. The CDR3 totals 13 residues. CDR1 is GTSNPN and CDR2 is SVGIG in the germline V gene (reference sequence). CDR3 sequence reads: CAWSVAASTEAFF. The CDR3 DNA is TGTGCCTGGAGTGTAGCGGCTTCAACTGAAGCTTTCTTT.

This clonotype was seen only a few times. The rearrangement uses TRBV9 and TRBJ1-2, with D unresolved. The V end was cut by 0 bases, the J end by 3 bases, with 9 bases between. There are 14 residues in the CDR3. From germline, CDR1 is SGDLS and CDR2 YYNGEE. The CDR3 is CASSVGGRYYGYTF. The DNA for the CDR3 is TGTGCCAGCAGCGTAGGTGGCAGATACTATGGCTACACCTTC.

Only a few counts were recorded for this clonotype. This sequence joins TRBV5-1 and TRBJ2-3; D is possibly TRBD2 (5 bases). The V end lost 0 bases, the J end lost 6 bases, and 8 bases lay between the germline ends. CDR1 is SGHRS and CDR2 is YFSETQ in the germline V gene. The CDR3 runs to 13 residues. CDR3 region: CASSLGTLDTQYF. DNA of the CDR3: TGCGCCAGCAGCTTGGGGACTCTCGATACGCAGTATTTT.

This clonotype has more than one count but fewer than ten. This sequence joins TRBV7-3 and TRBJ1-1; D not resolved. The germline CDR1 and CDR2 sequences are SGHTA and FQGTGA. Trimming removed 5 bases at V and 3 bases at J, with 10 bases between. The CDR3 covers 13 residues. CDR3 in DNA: TGTGCCAGCAGCCGAAGACCGGACACTGAAGCTTTCTTT. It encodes CASSRRPDTEAFF.

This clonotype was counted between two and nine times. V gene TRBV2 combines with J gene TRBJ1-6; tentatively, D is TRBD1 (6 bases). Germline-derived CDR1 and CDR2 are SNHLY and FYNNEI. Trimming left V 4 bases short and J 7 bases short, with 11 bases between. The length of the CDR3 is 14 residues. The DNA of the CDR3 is TGTGCCAGCAGTGGACAGGCGCGGAATTCACCCCTCCACTTT. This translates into CASSGQARNSPLHF.

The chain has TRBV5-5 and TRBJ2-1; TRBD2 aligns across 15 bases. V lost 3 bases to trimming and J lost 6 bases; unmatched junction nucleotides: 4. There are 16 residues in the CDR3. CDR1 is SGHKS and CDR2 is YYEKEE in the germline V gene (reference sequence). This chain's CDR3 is CASSYPGLAGGNEQFF. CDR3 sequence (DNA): TGTGCCAGCAGCTATCCGGGACTAGCGGGGGGCAATGAGCAGTTCTTC. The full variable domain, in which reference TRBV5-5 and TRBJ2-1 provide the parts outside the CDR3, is DAGVTQSPTHLIKTRGQQVTLRCSPISGHKSVSWYQQVLGQGPQFIFQYYEKEERGRGNFPDRFSARQFPNYSSELNVNALLLGDSALYLCASSYPGLAGGNEQFFGPGTRLTVL.

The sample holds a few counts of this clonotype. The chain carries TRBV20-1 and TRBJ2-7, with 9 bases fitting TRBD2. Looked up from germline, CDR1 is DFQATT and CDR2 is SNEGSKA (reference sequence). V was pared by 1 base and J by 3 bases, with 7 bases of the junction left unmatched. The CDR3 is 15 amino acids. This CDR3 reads CSARVAGDQNYEQYF. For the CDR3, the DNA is TGCAGTGCTAGAGTAGCGGGAGACCAAAACTACGAGCAGTACTTC.

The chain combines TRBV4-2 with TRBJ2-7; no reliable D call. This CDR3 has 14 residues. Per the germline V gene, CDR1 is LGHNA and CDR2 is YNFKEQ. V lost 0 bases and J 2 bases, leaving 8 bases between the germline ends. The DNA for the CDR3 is TGTGCCAGCAGCCAAGAAAAAATAACCTACGAGCAGTACTTC. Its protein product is CASSQEKITYEQYF.

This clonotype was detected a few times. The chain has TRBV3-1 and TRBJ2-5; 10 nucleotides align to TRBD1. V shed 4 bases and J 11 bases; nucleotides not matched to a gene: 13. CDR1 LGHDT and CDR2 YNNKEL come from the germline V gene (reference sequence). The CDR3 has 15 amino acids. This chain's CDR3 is CASSRGQGERDEQYF. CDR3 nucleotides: TGTGCCAGCAGCCGCGGACAGGGGGAAAGGGATGAGCAGTACTTC.

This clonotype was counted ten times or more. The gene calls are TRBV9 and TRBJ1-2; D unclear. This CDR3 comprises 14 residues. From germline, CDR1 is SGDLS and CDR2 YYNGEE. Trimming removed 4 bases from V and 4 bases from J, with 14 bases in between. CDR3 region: CASSQTRSFYGYTF. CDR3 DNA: TGTGCCAGCAGCCAAACCAGGAGTTTCTATGGCTACACCTTC.

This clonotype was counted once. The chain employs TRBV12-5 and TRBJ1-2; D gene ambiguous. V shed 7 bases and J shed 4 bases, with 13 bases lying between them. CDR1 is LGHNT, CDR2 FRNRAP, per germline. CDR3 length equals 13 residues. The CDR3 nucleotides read TGTGCTAGTGCCTCGGAGGGCACCTATGGCTACACCTTC. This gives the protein CASASEGTYGYTF.

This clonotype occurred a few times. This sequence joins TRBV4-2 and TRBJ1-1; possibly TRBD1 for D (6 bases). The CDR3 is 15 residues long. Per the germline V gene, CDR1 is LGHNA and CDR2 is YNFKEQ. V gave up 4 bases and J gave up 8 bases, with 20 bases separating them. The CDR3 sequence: CASSPDLAQGLEAFF. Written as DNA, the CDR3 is TGTGCCAGCAGCCCGGATTTGGCACAGGGCCTAGAAGCTTTCTTT.

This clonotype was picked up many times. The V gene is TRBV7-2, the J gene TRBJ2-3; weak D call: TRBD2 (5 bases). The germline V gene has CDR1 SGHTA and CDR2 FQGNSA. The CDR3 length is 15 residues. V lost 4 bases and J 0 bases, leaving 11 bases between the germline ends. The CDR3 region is CASSSRGWSTDTQYF. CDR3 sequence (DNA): TGTGCCAGCAGCTCACGGGGTTGGAGCACAGATACGCAGTATTTT.

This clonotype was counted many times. The DNA of the CDR3 is TGCAGCGTTGTCTACAATGAGCAGTTCTTC. Amino acid sequence: CSVVYNEQFF. This rearrangement joins TRBV29-1 to TRBJ2-1; D remains ambiguous. Germline V gene sequence: CDR1 SQVTM, CDR2 ANQGSEA. The CDR3 loop spans 10 amino acids. V was clipped by 4 bases and J by 3 bases, with 1 base between them.

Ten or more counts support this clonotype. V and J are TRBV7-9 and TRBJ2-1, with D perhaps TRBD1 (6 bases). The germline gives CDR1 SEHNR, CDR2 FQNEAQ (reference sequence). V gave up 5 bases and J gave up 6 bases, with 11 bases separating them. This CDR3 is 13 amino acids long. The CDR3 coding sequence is TGTGCCAGCAGCGACGGGACACTCAATGAGCAGTTCTTC. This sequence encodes CASSDGTLNEQFF.

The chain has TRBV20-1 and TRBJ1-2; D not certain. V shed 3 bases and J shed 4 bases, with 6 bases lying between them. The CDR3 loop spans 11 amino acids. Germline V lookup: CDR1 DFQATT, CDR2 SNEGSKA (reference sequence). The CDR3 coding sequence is TGCAGTGCTAGGCTAGGCTATGGCTACACCTTC. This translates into CSARLGYGYTF.

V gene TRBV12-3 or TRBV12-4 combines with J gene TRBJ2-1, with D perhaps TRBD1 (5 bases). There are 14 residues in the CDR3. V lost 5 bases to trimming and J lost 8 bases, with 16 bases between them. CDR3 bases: TGTGCCAGCAGTCCACGACAGAATGCCTATGAGCAGTTCTTC. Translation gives CASSPRQNAYEQFF.

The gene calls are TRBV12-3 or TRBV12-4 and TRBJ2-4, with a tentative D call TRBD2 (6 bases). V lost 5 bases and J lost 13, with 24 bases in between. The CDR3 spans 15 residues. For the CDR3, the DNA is TGTGCCAGCAGTCCCCGTCTAGCGACCTACAATGAGCAGTACTTC. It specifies CASSPRLATYNEQYF.